This T cell receptor beta chain was sequenced for a study of Graves' ophthalmopathy and Graves' hyperthyroidism. This clonotype came up many times. Hyperthyroidism patients, aged 18 to 65, were newly diagnosed, under 2 months' duration. Diagnoses were established from clinical symptoms, serum thyroxine, TRAb, thyroid ultrasound and orbital computed tomography. Amplification from RNA transcripts yielded the TCR beta CDR3 regions. Second-round multiplex PCR came after first-round RT-PCR with HTBI primers. TCRdb ran MiXCR on the multiplex PCR reads and lists one entry per CDR3 protein. The table shows around 1.1 million distinct CDR3 sequences, with 36% occurring only once. The TCR comes from an adult man with Graves' hyperthyroidism. Sequencing was done on a sample of peripheral blood or thyroid tissue (not recorded which).

The CDR3, as DNA: TGTGCCAGCAGCTCCCCAGTTAGACAGGACCAAGAGACCCAGTACTTC. This translates into CASSSPVRQDQETQYF. V usage is TRBV11-2 and J usage is TRBJ2-5, with TRBD1 as a possible D gene (6 bases). The CDR3 is made up of 16 amino acids. Germline V gene sequence: CDR1 SGHAT, CDR2 FQNNGV. Trimming pared 4 bases from V and 0 bases from J, leaving 15 bases between. Drawing the rest from reference TRBV11-2 and TRBJ2-5, the complete variable domain is EAGVAQSPRYKIIEKRQSVAFWCNPISGHATLYWYQQILGQGPKLLIQFQNNGVVDDSQLPKDRFSAERLKGVDSTLKIQPAKLEDSAVYLCASSSPVRQDQETQYFGPGTRLLVL.